A single sample gave rise to the 31 T cell receptor beta chains below, sequenced in a study of cytomegalovirus exposure and HLA in healthy donors. The PCR contained 60 Vbeta and 13 Jbeta primers. TCRdb keeps only in-frame clones here, not all; method: immunoSEQ multiplex PCR. The sample has about 140,000 clones; roughly 80% are singletons. The source material was PBMCs. Source of these receptors: a woman in her thirties or forties in good health and CMV-seropositive.

The sample holds a few counts of this clone. V usage is TRBV7-3 and J usage is TRBJ1-1; perhaps TRBD1 as D (5 bases). V was shortened by 4 bases and J by 6 bases, with 12 bases between the two germline ends. CDR1 is SGHTA and CDR2 is FQGTGA in the germline V gene. This CDR3 has 13 amino acids. CDR3 sequence: CASSSSLTAEAFF. The DNA for the CDR3 is TGTGCCAGCAGCTCCTCCCTGACAGCTGAAGCTTTCTTT.

The chain recombines TRBV5-1 with TRBJ2-1; 12 bases fit TRBD2. This CDR3 comprises 20 residues. J lost 0 bases, V lost 4 bases, and 14 bases had no gene match. The germline V gene encodes CDR1 SGHRS and CDR2 YFSETQ. The CDR3 region has the DNA TGCGCCAGCAGCACCGGACTAGCGGGACTCTTCGCGAGCTCCTACAATGAGCAGTTCTTC. This sequence encodes CASSTGLAGLFASSYNEQFF. The full variable domain, rest sourced from reference TRBV5-1 and TRBJ2-1, is KAGVTQTPRYLIKTRGQQVTLSCSPISGHRSVSWYQQTPGQGLQFLFEYFSETQRNKGNFPGRFSGRQFSNSRSEMNVSTLELGDSALYLCASSTGLAGLFASSYNEQFFGPGTRLTVL.

The V and J genes are TRBV6-5 and TRBJ2-7; 7 bases are shared with TRBD1. This CDR3 comprises 14 residues. The V segment lost 7 bases and the J segment 5 bases; nucleotides outside the gene matches: 11. Per germline, CDR1 MNHEY and CDR2 SVGAGI. The CDR3 bases are TGTGCCAGCACCCAGGGGGACGGCAAACACGAGCAGTACTTC. Protein product: CASTQGDGKHEQYF.

The V call is TRBV29-1, the J call TRBJ2-7; possibly TRBD1 for D (5 bases). The germline CDR1 and CDR2 sequences are SQVTM and ANQGSEA. This CDR3 is built from 14 residues. The germline V and J ends were trimmed by 2 bases and 4 bases, with 15 bases remaining between them. CDR3 protein: CSVELGAPTYEQYF. CDR3 coding DNA: TGCAGCGTTGAACTAGGGGCCCCCACTTACGAGCAGTACTTC.

The chain couples TRBV6-1 to TRBJ1-5; possible D gene TRBD1, 5 bases. There are 14 residues in the CDR3. The germline V gene encodes CDR1 MNHNS and CDR2 SASEGT. Trimming removed 6 bases from V and 4 bases from J, with 13 bases in between. CDR3 nucleotides: TGTGCCAGCAGCACCGTCGGGGGGAATCAGCCCCAGCATTTT. Amino acids: CASSTVGGNQPQHF.

The chain carries TRBV6-4 and TRBJ2-3; 9 nucleotides line up with TRBD2. The germline V gene has CDR1 MRHNA and CDR2 SNTAGT. The CDR3 runs 16 residues. V dropped 2 bases and J dropped 2; count of bases not matched to a gene: 5. The CDR3 nucleotides are TGTGCCAGCAGTGACCCCGCGGGAGGGCCCACAGATACGCAGTATTTT. This encodes CASSDPAGGPTDTQYF.

This chain links TRBV2 with TRBJ2-3; 9 bases fit TRBD2. V was clipped by 3 bases and J by 1 base; unmatched bases: 2. The CDR3 spans 15 residues. The V gene's germline CDR1 is SNHLY and CDR2 FYNNEI. This CDR3 reads CASSELAGRTDTQYF. CDR3 bases: TGTGCCAGCAGTGAGCTAGCGGGGCGCACAGATACGCAGTATTTT.

This clone was seen only a few times. The chain has TRBV10-2 and TRBJ1-6, with a weak D call TRBD1 (5 bases). CDR1 is WSHSY and CDR2 is SAAADI in the germline V gene. V was pared by 8 bases and J by 5 bases, with 10 bases between. The CDR3 sequence is 13 residues long. CDR3 region: CASGPTDNSPLHF. Written as DNA, the CDR3 is TGCGCCAGCGGACCGACAGATAATTCACCCCTCCACTTT.

In this sample, this clone turned up a few times. This chain uses TRBV28 with TRBJ1-4; a possible D gene is TRBD1 (6 bases). With 2 bases removed from V and 10 bases from J, the gap between germline ends came to 11 bases. The CDR3 loop spans 13 amino acids. CDR1 is MDHEN and CDR2 is SYDVKM in the germline V gene. The CDR3 loop reads CASSLQGWGKLFF. CDR3 nucleotide sequence: TGTGCCAGCAGTTTACAGGGGTGGGGAAAACTGTTTTTT.

This chain links TRBV15 with TRBJ1-2; 9 bases align to TRBD1. CDR3 length: 18 residues. The germline V gene has CDR1 LNHNV and CDR2 YYDKDF (reference sequence). V gave up 0 bases and J gave up 5 bases; unmatched junction bases: 13. The DNA for the CDR3 is TGTGCCACCAGCAGAGATTCGGTACAGGGGGCCTCATATTATGGCTACACCTTC. Protein sequence: CATSRDSVQGASYYGYTF.

V usage is TRBV18 and J usage is TRBJ2-4, with 10 bases that match TRBD2. Per germline, CDR1 KGHSH and CDR2 LQKENI. The CDR3 consists of 14 residues. With V trimmed by 3 bases and J by 9 bases, 5 bases remained unmatched. The CDR3 protein is CASSPKAGGGIQYF. CDR3 nucleotides: TGTGCCAGCTCACCCAAAGCGGGAGGGGGCATTCAGTACTTC.

The gene calls are TRBV19 and TRBJ1-1, with TRBD1 matching 8 bases. The V gene end was trimmed by 7 bases and the J gene end by 4 bases; junction bases not matched to a gene: 20. The CDR3 covers 18 residues. Germline V gene data show CDR1 as LNHDA and CDR2 as SQIVND (reference sequence). Here the CDR3 reads CASTSTRGRGLLGTEAFF. CDR3 coding DNA: TGTGCCAGTACCTCAACCCGGGGCAGGGGGCTGCTTGGCACTGAAGCTTTCTTT. Based on the CDR3 plus reference TRBV19 and TRBJ1-1, the full variable domain is DGGITQSPKYLFRKEGQNVTLSCEQNLNHDAMYWYRQDPGQGLRLIYYSQIVNDFQKGDIAEGYSVSREKKESFPLTVTSAQKNPTAFYLCASTSTRGRGLLGTEAFFGQGTRLTVV.

The chain carries TRBV5-1 and TRBJ2-3; TRBD2 matches at 16 bases. V shed 4 bases, J shed 4 bases, and the junction held 3 bases outside the gene matches. This CDR3 comprises 16 residues. Looked up from germline, CDR1 is SGHRS and CDR2 is YFSETQ. This CDR3 reads CASSPGLAGGADTQYF. CDR3 nucleotides: TGCGCCAGCAGCCCGGGACTAGCGGGGGGGGCAGATACGCAGTATTTT.

CDR3 nucleotide sequence: TGTGCCAGCAGCGTAGGTGGAGCGGCTGAAGCTTTCTTT. This sequence encodes CASSVGGAAEAFF. V gene TRBV9 combines with J gene TRBJ1-1; no clear D. V lost 0 bases, J lost 6 bases, and 9 bases lay in between. The CDR3 has 13 residues. The V gene's germline CDR1 is SGDLS and CDR2 YYNGEE.

In this sample, this clone turned up once. The rearrangement uses TRBV28 and TRBJ2-1; 8 bases match TRBD1. Germline V gene sequence: CDR1 MDHEN, CDR2 SYDVKM. There are 14 residues in the CDR3. V gave up 8 bases and J gave up 8 bases; unmatched junction bases: 11. In DNA, the CDR3 is TGTGCCAGCCGCGGACAGGGTTATAGGGATGAGCAGTTCTTC. The encoded protein is CASRGQGYRDEQFF. The full variable domain, its missing parts supplied by reference TRBV28 and TRBJ2-1, is DVKVTQSSRYLVKRTGEKVFLECVQDMDHENMFWYRQDPGLGLRLIYFSYDVKMKEKGDIPEGYSVSREKKERFSLILESASTNQTSMYLCASRGQGYRDEQFFGPGTRLTVL.

The chain employs TRBV4-3 and TRBJ2-1, with unresolved D. The CDR3 consists of 15 residues. Trimming shortened V by 0 bases and J by 0 bases, and 6 bases separated the two germline ends. Germline V CDR1 and CDR2: LGHNA, YSLEER. CDR3 DNA: TGCGCCAGCAGCCAAGATACAATCTCCTACAATGAGCAGTTCTTC. Translated: CASSQDTISYNEQFF.

This clone has just one count. The chain employs TRBV25-1 and TRBJ2-7; 13 bases fit TRBD2. The V segment lost 6 bases and the J segment 6 bases; nucleotides outside the gene matches: 5. CDR1 MGHDK and CDR2 SYGVNS come from the germline V gene. The CDR3 sequence is 14 residues long. Written as DNA, the CDR3 is TGTGCCAGCAGCCCGGGACTAGCGGGACTCGAGCAGTACTTC. Translated: CASSPGLAGLEQYF.

V is TRBV27 and J is TRBJ1-4; the match to TRBD1 covers 11 bases. V lost 2 bases to trimming and J lost 9 bases; unmatched junction nucleotides: 14. CDR1 and CDR2 (germline): MNHEY, SMNVEV (reference sequence). The CDR3 covers 18 residues. The CDR3 nucleotides read TGTGCCAGCAGTTTAAAGGACAGGGGGCTTTCGGTCCCAAAAAAACTGTTTTTT. Translation gives CASSLKDRGLSVPKKLFF.

The chain recombines TRBV7-2 with TRBJ2-1, with a tentative D call TRBD2 (7 bases). The germline V gene encodes CDR1 SGHTA and CDR2 FQGNSA. V was pared by 0 bases and J by 7 bases, with 10 bases between. This CDR3 region has 14 residues. The CDR3 region has the DNA TGTGCCAGCAGCTTAGCGGGGGGGCCGAATGAGCAGTTCTTC. It yields the protein CASSLAGGPNEQFF.

V is TRBV19 and J is TRBJ2-7, with a possible D match to TRBD1 (6 bases). This CDR3 spans 12 amino acids. Between the trimmed V and J ends, which lost 5 bases and 5 bases, there was a span of 10 bases. Per germline, CDR1 LNHDA and CDR2 SQIVND (reference sequence). The CDR3 region is CASSAHRDEQYF. CDR3 coding DNA: TGTGCCAGTAGTGCGCACAGGGACGAGCAGTACTTC.

This clone was found a few times. This sequence joins TRBV5-6 and TRBJ1-6, with 9 positions matching TRBD1. After removal of 3 bases from V and 8 bases from J, the junction contained 3 bases not matched to a gene. CDR1 and CDR2 from the germline V gene are SGHDT and YYEEEE. The CDR3 is made up of 14 amino acids. This chain's CDR3 is CASSSDRGDSPLHF. The CDR3 region has the DNA TGTGCCAGCAGCTCGGACAGGGGAGATTCACCCCTCCACTTT.

The chain has TRBV28 and TRBJ1-2; a weak D match, TRBD1 (6 bases). V dropped 7 bases and J dropped 5 bases, with 17 bases sitting between them. CDR1 MDHEN and CDR2 SYDVKM come from the germline V gene. This CDR3 is built from 14 residues. The CDR3 DNA sequence: TGTGCCAGCAAGAACAGGGATGAGTTGTATGGCTACACCTTC. Its protein product is CASKNRDELYGYTF.

The chain employs TRBV2 and TRBJ2-1; TRBD2 matches 12 bases. The CDR3 has 16 amino acids. The V segment lost 6 bases and the J segment 3 bases; nucleotides outside the gene matches: 6. CDR1 and CDR2 from the germline V gene are SNHLY and FYNNEI. The CDR3 DNA reads TGTGCCAGCAGGCGAGGACTAGCGGGGAGCTACAATGAGCAGTTCTTC. Translating gives CASRRGLAGSYNEQFF. The full variable domain, with the rest looked up from reference TRBV2 and TRBJ2-1, is EPEVTQTPSHQVTQMGQEVILRCVPISNHLYFYWYRQILGQKVEFLVSFYNNEISEKSEIFDDQFSVERPDGSNFTLKIRSTKLEDSAMYFCASRRGLAGSYNEQFFGPGTRLTVL.

This chain connects TRBV9 to TRBJ2-7; TRBD1 is a possible D gene (5 bases). Trimming shortened V by 0 bases and J by 3 bases, and 13 bases separated the two germline ends. CDR1 is SGDLS, CDR2 YYNGEE, per germline. CDR3 length equals 15 residues. As DNA, the CDR3 is TGTGCCAGCAGCGTAGGGGGCGAGTCTAACTACGAGCAGTACTTC. Protein product: CASSVGGESNYEQYF.

This chain connects TRBV11-2 to TRBJ1-4, with D possibly being TRBD1 (6 bases). V was cut by 6 bases and J by 2 bases, with 19 bases left in between. Germline V gene sequence: CDR1 SGHAT, CDR2 FQNNGV. The CDR3 consists of 17 residues. The CDR3, as DNA: TGTGCCAGCAGTCCCAGGGGCCGGACGGCGACTAATGAAAAACTGTTTTTT. This sequence encodes CASSPRGRTATNEKLFF.

This clone has only one observation. The V and J genes are TRBV19 and TRBJ2-1; 11 bases are shared with TRBD2. Germline lookup yields CDR1 LNHDA and CDR2 SQIVND (reference sequence). Losses at the gene ends were 1 base for V and 6 bases for J; bases not matched to a gene: 2. There are 15 residues in the CDR3. CDR3 amino acids: CASSIGGLAANEQFF. As DNA, the CDR3 is TGTGCCAGTAGTATAGGGGGACTAGCGGCCAATGAGCAGTTCTTC.

Comments on this clone: One end of the junction fails to match germline, which may point to a read error. The chain recombines TRBV7-9 with TRBJ1-4; possibly TRBD1 for D (6 bases). Germline CDR1 is SEHNR and CDR2 is FQNEAQ (reference sequence). The CDR3 consists of 13 residues. CDR3 DNA sequence: TGTTCCAGCAGCAATACAGGGAGCGAAAAACTGTTTTTT. Its translation: CSSSNTGSEKLFF.

The V and J genes are TRBV5-1 and TRBJ2-2; no clear D. Germline assignment: CDR1 SGHRS and CDR2 YFSETQ. The CDR3 contains 16 residues. The V end was cut by 2 bases, the J end by 3 bases, with 14 bases between. The CDR3 DNA is TGCGCCAGCAGCTTAGTGAGTGGTTCGCACACCGGGGAGCTGTTTTTT. Translation gives CASSLVSGSHTGELFF. Using reference TRBV5-1 and TRBJ2-2 for the parts outside the CDR3, the full variable domain is KAGVTQTPRYLIKTRGQQVTLSCSPISGHRSVSWYQQTPGQGLQFLFEYFSETQRNKGNFPGRFSGRQFSNSRSEMNVSTLELGDSALYLCASSLVSGSHTGELFFGEGSRLTVL.

In its sample, this clone was seen once. The chain has TRBV6-5 and TRBJ2-5; 7 nucleotides agree with TRBD2. The germline gives CDR1 MNHEY, CDR2 SVGAGI. The CDR3 covers 13 residues. V lost 8 bases, J lost 2 bases, and 5 bases stayed unmatched. CDR3: CASRLAGQETQYF. DNA of the CDR3: TGTGCCAGCCGACTAGCAGGACAAGAGACCCAGTACTTC.

The V and J genes are TRBV27 and TRBJ2-5; D perhaps matches TRBD1 (7 bases). Near its end, the DNA agrees better with TRBJ2-7, so the J call may be wrong. Germline V gives CDR1 MNHEY, CDR2 SMNVEV (reference sequence). The CDR3 totals 14 residues. Written as DNA, the CDR3 is TGTGCCAGCAGTTTGGGGGGACAGACCTACGAGCAGTACTTC. This encodes CASSLGGQTYEQYF.

This clone has more than one count but fewer than ten. J is TRBJ1-5 and V is TRBV6-1, with a possible D match to TRBD1 (6 bases). The V gene's germline CDR1 is MNHNS and CDR2 SASEGT. V gave up 2 bases and J gave up 5 bases, with 16 bases separating them. The CDR3 loop spans 16 amino acids. The CDR3 loop reads CASSETGGRGYQPQHF. The DNA for the CDR3 is TGTGCCAGCAGTGAAACCGGGGGGAGGGGGTATCAGCCCCAGCATTTT.